This T cell receptor (beta chain) is drawn from a study of shared clonotypes between healthy human individuals. Notes on the study in general: An anticipated effect of sequencing depth on clonotype sharing among donors was recognized. Researchers found naive subsets generally carried larger estimated richness than memory subsets. Naive CD4 clonotype sharing across four donors was approximately 5.2%.

Trimming cost V 3 bases and J 5 bases, with 11 bases left between them. This CDR3 comprises 13 residues. Germline V CDR1 and CDR2: SGHRS, YFSETQ. Naive CD8 isolation took CD45RO-negative cells positively selected for CCR7 and excluded terminally differentiated effector memory CD45RA+ cells. Note on this clone: Its antigen is undetermined.

TCRdb keeps only in-frame clones here, not all; method: immunoSEQ multiplex PCR. The repertoire holds hundreds of thousands of clones, with 80% to 95% as singletons. This sequence originates from a man aged 25 to 40 in good health. The source material was naive CD8+ T cells sorted from blood. The chain is built from TRBV5-1 and TRBJ1-1; D gene ambiguous. The CDR3 bases are TGCGCCAGCAGCTCTTCCGGATGGACTGAAGCTTTCTTT. It yields the protein CASSSSGWTEAFF.